These 8 T cell receptor beta chains originate from one sample sequenced in a study of blood T cells in healthy people across ages. A J-beta primer mix and a sample-barcoded 5' primer were used in a second PCR of about 7 to 12 cycles. MiXCR, run by TCRdb on the 5' RACE reads, gives a single entry per CDR3 protein. The sample holds about 680,000 distinct CDR3 sequences; approximately 49% are singletons and the top ten take roughly 30%. Sequenced input: blood. Source of these receptors: a woman aged 55 to 70 in good health.

The CDR3 loop reads CASSYQREYDEQYF. For the CDR3, the DNA is TGTGCCAGCAGTTACCAGCGGGAGTACGACGAGCAGTACTTC. This chain uses TRBV27 with TRBJ2-7; 8 nucleotides match TRBD2. The germline gives CDR1 MNHEY, CDR2 SMNVEV (reference sequence). CDR3 size: 14 residues. Trimming took 4 bases from V and 5 from J; bases not matched to a gene: 7.

This clonotype has a handful of counts. The V gene is TRBV20-1, the J gene TRBJ2-5; perhaps TRBD2 as D (5 bases). Per the germline V gene, CDR1 is DFQATT and CDR2 is SNEGSKA (reference sequence). There are 15 residues in the CDR3. V gave up 6 bases and J gave up 1 base, with 18 bases separating them. The CDR3 DNA reads as TGCAGTGCCATCGGACTGCCAAACCTCCAAGAGACCCAGTACTTC. This translates into CSAIGLPNLQETQYF.

The genes are TRBV20-1 and TRBJ2-5; a possible D gene is TRBD1 (5 bases). In germline, CDR1 is DFQATT, CDR2 SNEGSKA (reference sequence). With 8 bases removed from V and 6 bases from J, the gap between germline ends came to 19 bases. The CDR3 is 13 amino acids. CDR3 bases: TGCAGTCTCAAAGGGGCGGCTAGGAAGACCCAGTACTTC. It translates to CSLKGAARKTQYF.

The rearrangement links TRBV7-2 to TRBJ2-3; D is possibly TRBD1 (5 bases). Trimming took 3 bases from V and 0 from J, leaving 13 bases between them. There are 16 residues in the CDR3. Per the germline V gene, CDR1 is SGHTA and CDR2 is FQGNSA. The CDR3 reads CASSFRGRHSTDTQYF. In nucleotides, the CDR3 is TGTGCCAGCAGCTTTAGGGGTAGACACAGCACAGATACGCAGTATTTT.

The chain recombines TRBV6-1 with TRBJ1-2; D remains unclear. This CDR3 contains 15 residues. Trimming took off 3 bases at V and 8 bases at J, with 19 bases between the two ends. CDR1 is MNHNS and CDR2 is SASEGT in the germline V gene. The CDR3 loop is CASSDPGTSAYGYTF. In DNA form, the CDR3 reads TGTGCCAGCAGTGACCCGGGCACCAGCGCTTACGGCTACACCTTC.

The genes are TRBV6-1 and TRBJ2-7; tentative D call: TRBD1 (5 bases). Germline CDR1 and CDR2: MNHNS and SASEGT. The CDR3 sequence is 11 residues long. Trimming took 10 bases from V and 3 from J, leaving 10 bases between them. The CDR3 sequence: CAITDSYEQYF. The CDR3 coding sequence is TGTGCCATCACAGACAGCTACGAGCAGTACTTC.

This sequence joins TRBV12-3 or TRBV12-4 and TRBJ2-1; either TRBD1 or TRBD2 may fit D (5 bases each). The CDR3 loop spans 13 amino acids. Trimming shortened V by 6 bases and J by 10 bases, and 16 bases separated the two germline ends. CDR3 sequence: CASSRDGYYEQFF. CDR3 nucleotide sequence: TGTGCCAGCAGCCGGGACGGATACTACGAGCAGTTCTTC.

V is TRBV7-2 and J is TRBJ1-2; 8 bases match TRBD1. The J segment lost 3 bases and the V segment lost 5 bases, leaving 5 bases of the junction unmatched. CDR1 and CDR2 (germline): SGHTA, FQGNSA. This CDR3 has 14 amino acids. CDR3 coding DNA: TGTGCCAGCAGCGTTACAGGGGGAGACTATGGCTACACCTTC. It specifies CASSVTGGDYGYTF.